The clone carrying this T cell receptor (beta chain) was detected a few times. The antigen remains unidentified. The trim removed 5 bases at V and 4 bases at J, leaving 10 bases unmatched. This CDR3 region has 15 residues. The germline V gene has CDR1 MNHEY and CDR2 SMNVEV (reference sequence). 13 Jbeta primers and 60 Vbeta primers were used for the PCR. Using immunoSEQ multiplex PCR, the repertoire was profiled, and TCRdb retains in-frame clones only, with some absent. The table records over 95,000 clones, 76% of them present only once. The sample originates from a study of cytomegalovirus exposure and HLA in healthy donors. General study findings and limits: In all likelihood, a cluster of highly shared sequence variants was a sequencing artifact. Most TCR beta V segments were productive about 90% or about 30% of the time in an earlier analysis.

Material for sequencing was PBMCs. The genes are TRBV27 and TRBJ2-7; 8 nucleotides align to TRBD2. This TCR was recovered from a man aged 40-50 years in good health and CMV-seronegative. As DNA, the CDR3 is TGTGCCAGCAGTCTCTCAAGCGGGGGAGGATACGAGCAGTACTTC. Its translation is CASSLSSGGGYEQYF.